Listed below are T cell receptor beta chains from one sample, sequenced in a study of human thymus T cells. Clones were read by immunoSEQ multiplex PCR, and TCRdb kept only the in-frame ones, dropping some. The table shows just over 45,000 clones, with around 93% occurring only once. Sequencing input: blood. The receptor set was obtained from a girl under three years old with a congenital heart defect but otherwise immunologically healthy. Both conserved end residues are part of each CDR3. The D gene is left open where the match is weak. Clone size appears in some rows only: once, few, many, or a class for an expanded clone.

D,size,V,J,CDR3,DNA
-,-,TRBV11-2,TRBJ2-5,CASSSGQTYQETQYF,TGTGCCAGCAGCTCCGGACAGACGTACCAAGAGACCCAGTACTTC
-,-,TRBV30,TRBJ1-2,CAWSVPIGGGYTF,TGTGCCTGGAGTGTACCTATAGGTGGGGGCTACACCTTC
-,once,TRBV27,TRBJ2-1,CASSDGVGRGLSYNEQFF,TGTGCCAGCAGTGACGGGGTAGGCCGCGGGCTCTCCTACAATGAGCAGTTCTTC
TRBD2,-,TRBV28,TRBJ2-3,CASSLGLAGHSTDTQYF,TGTGCCAGCAGTTTAGGGCTAGCGGGCCATAGCACAGATACGCAGTATTTT
-,-,TRBV2,TRBJ1-5,CASRGEAPHF,TGTGCCAGCAGGGGAGAGGCTCCCCATTTT
TRBD1,-,TRBV4-1,TRBJ2-7,CASSQDRGSSYEQYF,TGCGCCAGCAGCCAAGACAGGGGGAGCTCCTACGAGCAGTACTTC
-,-,TRBV18,TRBJ1-5,CASSPERNQPQHF,TGTGCCAGCTCGCCAGAACGTAATCAGCCCCAGCATTTT
-,-,TRBV5-1,TRBJ2-1,CASSSLNNEQFF,TGCGCCAGCAGCTCACTAAACAATGAGCAGTTCTTC
TRBD1,-,TRBV7-9,TRBJ1-4,CASSRQGAIEKLFF,TGTGCCAGCAGTCGACAGGGGGCGATTGAAAAACTGTTTTTT
-,-,TRBV6-5,TRBJ2-1,CASSYGRSNEQFF,TGTGCCAGCAGTTACGGGAGAAGTAATGAGCAGTTCTTC
-,-,TRBV30,TRBJ2-3,CAWSVGLGRVTDTQYF,TGTGCCTGGAGTGTTGGGCTGGGGCGGGTTACAGATACGCAGTATTTT
TRBD2,-,TRBV2,TRBJ2-1,CASSARLAALRNEQFF,TGTGCCAGCAGTGCCCGCCTAGCGGCCCTGAGGAATGAGCAGTTCTTC
TRBD1,once,TRBV5-1,TRBJ1-2,CASSSKAGGTNYGYTF,TGCGCCAGCAGCTCGAAGGCAGGGGGTACTAACTATGGCTACACCTTC
-,-,TRBV6-1,TRBJ1-2,CASRKGDRVGSGYTF,TGTGCCAGCAGGAAGGGGGACCGGGTCGGAAGTGGCTACACCTTC
-,-,TRBV7-2,TRBJ1-2,CASSSRLGAGANYGYTF,TGTGCCAGCAGCTCCCGCTTGGGGGCAGGAGCTAACTATGGCTACACCTTC
-,once,TRBV9,TRBJ2-1,CASSVRDPPAEQFF,TGTGCCAGCAGCGTCCGGGACCCCCCTGCTGAGCAGTTCTTC
TRBD1,-,TRBV5-4,TRBJ2-2,CASSLLQGAGELFF,TGTGCCAGCAGCTTGCTACAGGGGGCCGGGGAGCTGTTTTTT
-,-,TRBV11-3,TRBJ2-1,CASSLQGGADNEQFF,TGTGCCAGCAGCTTGCAAGGGGGAGCCGACAATGAGCAGTTCTTC
-,-,TRBV2,TRBJ2-2,CASSLVPTGELFF,TGTGCCAGCAGTCTGGTCCCCACCGGGGAGCTGTTTTTT
-,-,TRBV10-3,TRBJ2-1,CAISESSYGNEIF,TGTGCCATCAGTGAGTCTTCCTACGGTAATGAGATCTTC
-,-,TRBV19,TRBJ1-5,CASSIVGGLIINQPQHF,TGTGCCAGTAGTATAGTGGGGGGCCTAATAATCAATCAGCCCCAGCATTTT
-,-,TRBV11-1,TRBJ1-1,CASSSTWGGTEAFF,TGTGCCAGCAGCTCTACCTGGGGGGGGACTGAAGCTTTCTTT
-,-,TRBV5-6,TRBJ2-2,CASSLQNTGELFF,TGTGCCAGCAGCTTGCAGAACACCGGGGAGCTGTTTTTT
-,once,TRBV4-1,TRBJ2-4,CASSQNILAKNIQYF,TGCGCCAGCAGCCAAAATATTCTAGCCAAAAACATTCAGTACTTC
-,once,TRBV7-9,TRBJ1-2,CASSLHRDWYQVSYTF,TGTGCCAGCAGCTTACACAGGGATTGGTATCAGGTTAGCTACACCTTC
-,once,TRBV5-6,TRBJ2-7,CASSPGQSSYEQYF,TGTGCCAGCAGCCCAGGACAGAGCTCCTACGAGCAGTACTTC
-,-,TRBV9,TRBJ1-2,CASSVGAGYGYTF,TGTGCCAGCAGCGTAGGGGCCGGCTATGGCTACACCTTC
-,-,TRBV19,TRBJ2-7,CASSDGGFYEQYF,TGTGCCAGTAGCGACGGCGGTTTCTACGAGCAGTACTTC
-,-,TRBV29-1,TRBJ2-7,CSVSQGSSYEQYF,TGCAGCGTTAGTCAAGGGAGCTCCTACGAGCAGTACTTC
TRBD2,-,TRBV7-9,TRBJ2-3,CASSLGGLARGLRTDTQYF,TGTGCCAGCAGCTTAGGAGGACTAGCGCGAGGCCTTCGGACAGATACGCAGTATTTT
-,few,TRBV18,TRBJ2-5,CASSPSPETQYF,TGTGCCAGCTCACCATCTCCGGAGACCCAGTACTTC